Sequencing of this T cell receptor (beta chain) was carried out in a study of early T cells in non-severe SARS-CoV-2 infection. On the study more broadly: The input, bulk RNA from unsorted whole blood, was sequenced, and chains were unpaired.

The CDR3 has 14 amino acids. The germline gives CDR1 SGHAT, CDR2 FQNNGV. Trimming removed 5 bases from V and 6 bases from J; junction bases left unmatched: 6. The table lists this clonotype with many counts. What it binds is not known. Findings of the study overall: CD4 and private specificities were missed by VDJdb matching, which favored anti-spike CD8 responses.

Attachment of unique molecular identifiers was made to individual cDNA molecules. A single record per CDR3 protein comes from TCRdb applying MiXCR to the 5' RACE reads. Of under 35,000 distinct CDR3 sequences in the sample, roughly 9.7% were seen once. This sequence was found in an adult who was a healthcare worker with PCR-confirmed SARS-CoV-2 infection or an uninfected control (not recorded which). The sequenced sample consisted of whole blood. The rearrangement joins TRBV11-2 to TRBJ2-3, with 9 bases lining up with TRBD1. The CDR3 reads CASSPGTGTDTQYF. The CDR3 DNA is TGTGCCAGCAGCCCAGGGACAGGGACGGATACGCAGTATTTT.